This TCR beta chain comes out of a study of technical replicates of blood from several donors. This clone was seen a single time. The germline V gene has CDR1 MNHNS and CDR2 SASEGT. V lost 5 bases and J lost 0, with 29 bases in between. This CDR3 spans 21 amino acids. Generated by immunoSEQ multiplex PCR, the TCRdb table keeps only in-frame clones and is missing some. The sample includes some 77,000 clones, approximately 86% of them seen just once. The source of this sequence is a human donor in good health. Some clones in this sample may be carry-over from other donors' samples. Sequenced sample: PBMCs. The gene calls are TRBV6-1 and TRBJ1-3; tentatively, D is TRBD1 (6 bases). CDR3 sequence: CASSKGWAGEGIGPSGNTIYF. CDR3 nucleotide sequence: TGTGCCAGCAGTAAAGGGTGGGCAGGGGAGGGTATCGGTCCCTCTGGAAACACCATATATTTT.